The source of this T cell receptor (beta chain) is a study of blood T cell repertoires in COVID-19. Study-wide context: In each case, the material was cDNA or gDNA derived from T cells, B-cell-depleted T cells, or PBMCs.

J was trimmed by 6 bases and V by 7 bases; bases with no gene match: 6. The CDR3 covers 13 residues. Germline V gene lookup returns CDR1 SEHNR and CDR2 FQNEAQ (reference sequence). Produced via immunoSEQ multiplex PCR; TCRdb's table is partial and in-frame only. The sample contains approximately 320,000 clones, about 88% of which appear only once. Cohort 3 donors counted as recovered after two negative PCRs, clearance, or resolved symptoms. Input material: PBMCs or T cells enriched from blood (not recorded which). This receptor was taken from a man aged 60 to 75 who had recovered from COVID-19. J is TRBJ1-2 and V is TRBV7-9, with 9 nucleotides matching TRBD1. CDR3 DNA: TGTGCCAGCACCCCACAGGGGGCGAATGGCTACACCTTC. Encoded protein: CASTPQGANGYTF.